This T cell receptor beta chain derives from a study of cytomegalovirus exposure and HLA in healthy donors. Primers: 60 Vbeta forward and 13 Jbeta reverse. This table comes from immunoSEQ multiplex PCR, and its TCRdb copy is limited to in-frame clones, with some not included. There are 200,000 to 250,000 clones in the sample; over 70% occur only once, and roughly 2.5% lies in the top ten. Germline V gene lookup returns CDR1 GTSNPN and CDR2 SVGIG (reference sequence). The CDR3 covers 14 residues. Trimming cost V 2 bases and J 5 bases; bases outside gene matches: 5. This receptor was obtained from a woman aged 55-70 years in good health and CMV-seropositive. The genes are TRBV30 and TRBJ2-3, with 9 bases that match TRBD1. The sequenced sample was PBMCs. CDR3 nucleotides: TGTGCCTGGAGTTTACAGGGGGCAGGAGATACGCAGTATTTT. It is translated as CAWSLQGAGDTQYF.